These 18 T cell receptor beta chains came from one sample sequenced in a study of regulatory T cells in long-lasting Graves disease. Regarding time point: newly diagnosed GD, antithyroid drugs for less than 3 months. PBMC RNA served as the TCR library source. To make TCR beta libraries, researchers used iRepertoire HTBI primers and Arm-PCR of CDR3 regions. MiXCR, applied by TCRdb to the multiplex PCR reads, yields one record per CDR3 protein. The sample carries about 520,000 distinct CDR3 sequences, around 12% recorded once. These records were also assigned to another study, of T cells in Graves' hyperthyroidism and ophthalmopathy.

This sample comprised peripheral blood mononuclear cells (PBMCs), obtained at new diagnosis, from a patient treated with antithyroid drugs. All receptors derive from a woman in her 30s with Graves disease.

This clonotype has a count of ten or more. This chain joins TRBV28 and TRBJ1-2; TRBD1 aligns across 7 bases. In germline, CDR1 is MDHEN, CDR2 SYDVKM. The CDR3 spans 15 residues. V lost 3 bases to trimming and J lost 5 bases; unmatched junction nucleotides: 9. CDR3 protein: CASSFGGTVFYGYTF. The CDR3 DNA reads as TGTGCCAGCAGTTTCGGGGGGACAGTCTTTTATGGCTACACCTTC.

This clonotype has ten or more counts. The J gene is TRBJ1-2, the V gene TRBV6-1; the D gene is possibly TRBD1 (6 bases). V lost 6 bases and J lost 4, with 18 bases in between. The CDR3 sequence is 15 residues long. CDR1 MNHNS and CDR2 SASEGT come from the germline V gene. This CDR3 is CASRALNREIYGYTF. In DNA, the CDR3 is TGTGCCAGCAGGGCCCTAAACAGGGAGATCTATGGCTACACCTTC.

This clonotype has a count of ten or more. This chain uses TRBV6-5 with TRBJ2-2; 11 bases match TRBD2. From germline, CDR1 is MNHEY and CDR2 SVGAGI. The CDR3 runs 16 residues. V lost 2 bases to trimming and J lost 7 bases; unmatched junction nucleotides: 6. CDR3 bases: TGTGCCAGCAGTTACGGGACTAGCGGAGGGGGCGGGGAGCTGTTTTTT. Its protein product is CASSYGTSGGGGELFF.

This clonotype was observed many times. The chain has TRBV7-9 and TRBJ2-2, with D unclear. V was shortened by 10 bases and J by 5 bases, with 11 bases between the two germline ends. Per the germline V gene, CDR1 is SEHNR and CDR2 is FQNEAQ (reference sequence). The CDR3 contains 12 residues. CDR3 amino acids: CATSKATGELFF. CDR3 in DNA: TGTGCCACCAGTAAGGCAACCGGGGAGCTGTTTTTT.

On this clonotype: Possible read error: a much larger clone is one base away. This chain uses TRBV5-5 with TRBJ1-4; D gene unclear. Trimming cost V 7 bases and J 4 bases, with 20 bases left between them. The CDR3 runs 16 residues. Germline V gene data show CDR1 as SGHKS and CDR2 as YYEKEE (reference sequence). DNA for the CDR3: TGTGCCAGCGGCCAGAGCCAAGGGCAGCTTAATGAAAAACTGTTTTTT. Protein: CASGQSQGQLNEKLFF.

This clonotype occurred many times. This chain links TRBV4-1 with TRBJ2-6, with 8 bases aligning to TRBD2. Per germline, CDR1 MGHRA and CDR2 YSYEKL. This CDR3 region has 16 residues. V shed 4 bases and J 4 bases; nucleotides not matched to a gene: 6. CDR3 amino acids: CASSRAGVKGANVLTF. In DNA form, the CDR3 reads TGCGCCAGCAGCCGAGCGGGAGTAAAAGGGGCCAACGTCCTGACTTTC.

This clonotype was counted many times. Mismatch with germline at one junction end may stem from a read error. CDR3 amino acids: CASSPQTEQLF. The CDR3 DNA follows: TGTGCCAGCAGTCCCCAGACTGAGCAGCTCTTC. This rearrangement joins TRBV2 to TRBJ2-1; D not certain. The CDR3 runs 11 residues. Looked up from germline, CDR1 is SNHLY and CDR2 is FYNNEI.

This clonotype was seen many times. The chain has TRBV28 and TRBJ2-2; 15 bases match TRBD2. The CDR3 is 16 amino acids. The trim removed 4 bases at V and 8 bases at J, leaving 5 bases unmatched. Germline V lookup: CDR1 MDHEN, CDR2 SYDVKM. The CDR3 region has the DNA TGTGCCAGCAGTTCGGGACTAGCGGGAGGAGTGGGGGAGCTGTTTTTT. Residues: CASSSGLAGGVGELFF.

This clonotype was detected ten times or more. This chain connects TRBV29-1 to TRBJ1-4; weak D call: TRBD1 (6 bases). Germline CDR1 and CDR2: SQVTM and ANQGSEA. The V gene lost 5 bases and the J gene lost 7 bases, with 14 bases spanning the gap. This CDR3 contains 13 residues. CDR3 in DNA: TGCAGCGTTACACAGGGTTCCTCTGAAAAACTGTTTTTT. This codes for CSVTQGSSEKLFF. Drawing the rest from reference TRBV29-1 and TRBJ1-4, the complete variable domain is SAVISQKPSRDICQRGTSLTIQCQVDSQVTMMFWYRQQPGQSLTLIATANQGSEATYESGFVIDKFPISRPNLTFSTLTVSNMSPEDSSIYLCSVTQGSSEKLFFGSGTQLSVL.

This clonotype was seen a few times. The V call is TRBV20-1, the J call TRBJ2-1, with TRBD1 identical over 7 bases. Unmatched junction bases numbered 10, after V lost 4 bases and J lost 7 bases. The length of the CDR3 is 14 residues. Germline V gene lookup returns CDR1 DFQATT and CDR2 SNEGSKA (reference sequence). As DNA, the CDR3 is TGCAGTGCTATACCCGGGACAGCACCTAATGAGCAGTTCTTC. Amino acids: CSAIPGTAPNEQFF.

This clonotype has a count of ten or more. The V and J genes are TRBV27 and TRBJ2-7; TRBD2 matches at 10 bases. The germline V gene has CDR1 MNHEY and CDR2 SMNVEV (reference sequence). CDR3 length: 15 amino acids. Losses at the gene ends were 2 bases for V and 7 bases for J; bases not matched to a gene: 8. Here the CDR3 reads CASSLRASGSGEQYF. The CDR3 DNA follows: TGTGCCAGCAGTTTACGGGCTAGCGGGAGCGGGGAGCAGTACTTC.

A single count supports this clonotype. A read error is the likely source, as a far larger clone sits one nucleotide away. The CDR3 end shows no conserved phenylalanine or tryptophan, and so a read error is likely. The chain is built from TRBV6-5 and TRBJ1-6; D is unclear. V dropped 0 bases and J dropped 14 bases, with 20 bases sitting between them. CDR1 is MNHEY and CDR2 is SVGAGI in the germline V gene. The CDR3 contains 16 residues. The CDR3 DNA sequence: TGTGCCAGCAGTTACTCGTCGTCTGGGTCCATTTTCGCCCTCCACCTT. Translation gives CASSYSSSGSIFALHL.

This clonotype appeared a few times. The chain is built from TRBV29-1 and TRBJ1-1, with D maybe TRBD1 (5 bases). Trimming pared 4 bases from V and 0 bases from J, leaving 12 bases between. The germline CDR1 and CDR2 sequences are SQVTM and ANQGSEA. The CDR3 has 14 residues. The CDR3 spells CSVARDSMNTEAFF. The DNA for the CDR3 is TGCAGCGTTGCACGGGACTCCATGAACACTGAAGCTTTCTTT.

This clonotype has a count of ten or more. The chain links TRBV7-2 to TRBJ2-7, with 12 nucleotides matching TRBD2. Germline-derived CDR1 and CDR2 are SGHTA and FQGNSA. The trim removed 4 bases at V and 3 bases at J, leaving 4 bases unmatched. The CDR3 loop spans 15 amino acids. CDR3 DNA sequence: TGTGCCAGCAGCTCCGGACTAGCGGGAAACTACGAGCAGTACTTC. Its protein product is CASSSGLAGNYEQYF.

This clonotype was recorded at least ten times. The CDR3 DNA reads as TGTGCCAGCAGTTTAGCGGGAGGGATTAATGAGCAGTTCTTC. It encodes CASSLAGGINEQFF. The chain joins TRBV2 to TRBJ2-1, with 11 nucleotides matching TRBD2. Germline V gives CDR1 SNHLY, CDR2 FYNNEI. Unmatched junction bases numbered 4, after V lost 5 bases and J lost 7 bases. The CDR3 has 14 residues.

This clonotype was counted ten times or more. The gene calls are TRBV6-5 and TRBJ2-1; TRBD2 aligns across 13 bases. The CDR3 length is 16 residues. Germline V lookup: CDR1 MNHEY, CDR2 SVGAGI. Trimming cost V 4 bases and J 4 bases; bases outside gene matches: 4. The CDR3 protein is CASSWRTSGSYNEQFF. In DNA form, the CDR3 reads TGTGCCAGCAGTTGGAGGACTAGCGGGAGTTACAATGAGCAGTTCTTC.

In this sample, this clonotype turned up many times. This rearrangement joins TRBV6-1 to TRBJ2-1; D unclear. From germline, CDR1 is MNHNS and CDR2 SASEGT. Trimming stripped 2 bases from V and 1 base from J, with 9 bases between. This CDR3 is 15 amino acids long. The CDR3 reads CASSEKYLSYNEQFF. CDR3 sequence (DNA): TGTGCCAGCAGTGAAAAGTATCTATCCTACAATGAGCAGTTCTTC.

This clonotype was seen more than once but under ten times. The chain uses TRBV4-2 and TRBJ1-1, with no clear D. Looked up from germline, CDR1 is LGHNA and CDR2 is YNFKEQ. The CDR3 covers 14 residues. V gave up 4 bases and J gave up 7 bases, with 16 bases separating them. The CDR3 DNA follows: TGTGCCAGCAGCCGACTCTCGGACGAGGGTGAAGCTTTCTTT. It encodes CASSRLSDEGEAFF.